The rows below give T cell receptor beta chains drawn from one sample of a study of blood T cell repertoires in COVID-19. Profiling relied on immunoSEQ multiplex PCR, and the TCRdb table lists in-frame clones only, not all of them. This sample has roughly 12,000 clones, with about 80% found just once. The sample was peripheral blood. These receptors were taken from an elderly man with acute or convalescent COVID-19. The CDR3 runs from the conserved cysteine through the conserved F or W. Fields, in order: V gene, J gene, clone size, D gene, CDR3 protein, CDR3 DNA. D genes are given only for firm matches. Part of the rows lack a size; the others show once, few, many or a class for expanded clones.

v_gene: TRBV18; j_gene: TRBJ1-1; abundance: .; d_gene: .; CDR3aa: CASSGGSETEAFF; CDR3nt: TGTGCCAGCTCAGGGGGGTCGGAGACTGAAGCTTTCTTT
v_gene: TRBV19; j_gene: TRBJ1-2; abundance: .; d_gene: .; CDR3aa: CASNPYGAANYGYTF; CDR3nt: TGTGCCAGTAATCCATATGGGGCGGCTAACTATGGCTACACCTTC
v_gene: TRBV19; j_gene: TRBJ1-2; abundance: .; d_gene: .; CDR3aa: CASSIVGRSNYGYTF; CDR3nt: TGTGCCAGTAGTATCGTGGGGAGATCTAACTATGGCTACACCTTC
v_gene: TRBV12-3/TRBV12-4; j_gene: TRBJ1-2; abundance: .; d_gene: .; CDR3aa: CASSSQMGYTF; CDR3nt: TGTGCCAGCAGTTCGCAGATGGGCTACACCTTC
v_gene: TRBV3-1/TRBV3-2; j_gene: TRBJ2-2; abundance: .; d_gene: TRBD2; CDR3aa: CASSQDASGTGELFF; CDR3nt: TGTGCCAGCAGCCAAGATGCTAGCGGCACCGGGGAGCTGTTTTTT
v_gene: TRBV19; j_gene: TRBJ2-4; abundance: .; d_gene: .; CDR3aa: CASSPGASENLAKNIQYF; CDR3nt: TGTGCCAGTAGCCCCGGGGCTAGCGAGAACCTAGCCAAAAACATTCAGTACTTC
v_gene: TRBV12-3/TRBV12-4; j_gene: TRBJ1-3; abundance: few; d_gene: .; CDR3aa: CASSLDIGNTIYF; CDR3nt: TGTGCCAGCAGTTTAGATATAGGAAACACCATATATTTT
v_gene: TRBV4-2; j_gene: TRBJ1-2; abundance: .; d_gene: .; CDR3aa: CASSQDPGSGYTF; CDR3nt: TGTGCCAGCAGCCAAGATCCGGGGTCTGGCTACACCTTC
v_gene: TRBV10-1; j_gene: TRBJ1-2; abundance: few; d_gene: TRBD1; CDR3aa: CASRYRTGSGYTF; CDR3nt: TGCGCCAGCAGATATCGGACAGGGAGCGGCTACACCTTC
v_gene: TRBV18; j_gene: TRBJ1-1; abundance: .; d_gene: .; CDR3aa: CASSPRVNTEAFF; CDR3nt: TGTGCCAGCTCACCCCGGGTGAACACTGAAGCTTTCTTT
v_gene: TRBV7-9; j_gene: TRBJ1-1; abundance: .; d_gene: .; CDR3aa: CASSLFASNTEAFF; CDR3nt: TGTGCCAGCAGCTTATTCGCGTCCAACACTGAAGCTTTCTTT
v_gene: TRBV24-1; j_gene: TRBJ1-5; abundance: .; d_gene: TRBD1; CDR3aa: CATGDRGDQPQHF; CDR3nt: TGTGCCACCGGGGACAGGGGAGATCAGCCCCAGCATTTT
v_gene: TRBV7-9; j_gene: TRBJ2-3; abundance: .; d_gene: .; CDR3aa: CASSLTQSTDTQYF; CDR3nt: TGTGCCAGCAGCTTAACGCAGAGCACAGATACGCAGTATTTT
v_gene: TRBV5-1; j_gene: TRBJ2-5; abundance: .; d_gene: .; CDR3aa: CASSTDNGGQETQYF; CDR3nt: TGCGCCAGCAGCACAGACAACGGGGGACAGGAGACCCAGTACTTC
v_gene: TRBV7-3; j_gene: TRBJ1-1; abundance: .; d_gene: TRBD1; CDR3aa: CASSLAGGPNTEAFF; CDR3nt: TGTGCCAGCAGCCTCGCAGGGGGCCCGAACACTGAAGCTTTCTTT
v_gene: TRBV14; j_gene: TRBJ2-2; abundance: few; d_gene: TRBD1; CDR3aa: CASSQAGTGNWPQADTGELFF; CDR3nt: TGTGCCAGCAGCCAGGCCGGGACAGGGAATTGGCCCCAGGCGGACACCGGGGAGCTGTTTTTT
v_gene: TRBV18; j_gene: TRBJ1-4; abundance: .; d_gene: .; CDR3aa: CASSPPQDQGLGKLFF; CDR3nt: TGTGCCAGCTCACCACCACAGGATCAGGGGCTGGGAAAACTGTTTTTT
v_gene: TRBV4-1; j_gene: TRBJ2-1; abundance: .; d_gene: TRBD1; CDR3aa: CASSQEKWTGITFF; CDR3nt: TGCGCCAGCAGCCAAGAAAAATGGACAGGGATAACGTTCTTC
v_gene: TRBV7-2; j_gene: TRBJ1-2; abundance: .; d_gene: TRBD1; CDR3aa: CASSPTGGRIYGYTF; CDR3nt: TGTGCCAGCAGCCCCACAGGGGGCAGGATCTATGGCTACACCTTC
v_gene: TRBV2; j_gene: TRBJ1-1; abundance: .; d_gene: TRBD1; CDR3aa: CASSEAGTGLRNTEAFF; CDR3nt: TGTGCCAGCAGTGAAGCGGGGACAGGCCTTAGGAACACTGAAGCTTTCTTT
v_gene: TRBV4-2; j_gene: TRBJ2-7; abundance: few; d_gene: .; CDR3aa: CASSQVEMDSKSSYEQYF; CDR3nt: TGTGCCAGCAGCCAAGTCGAGATGGACTCGAAGAGCTCCTACGAGCAGTACTTC
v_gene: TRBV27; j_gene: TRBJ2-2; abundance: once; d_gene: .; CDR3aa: CASSFLRGSANTGELFF; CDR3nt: TGTGCCAGCAGTTTTTTGCGGGGAAGCGCGAACACCGGGGAGCTGTTTTTT
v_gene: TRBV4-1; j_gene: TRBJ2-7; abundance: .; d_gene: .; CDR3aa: CASSQGAGSLPPSF; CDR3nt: TGCGCCAGCAGCCAAGGTGCAGGCTCCCTACCACCCTCCTTC
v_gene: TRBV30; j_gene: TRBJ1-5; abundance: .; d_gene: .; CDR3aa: CAWSLGHEPQHF; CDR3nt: TGTGCCTGGAGTCTTGGGCACGAGCCCCAGCATTTT
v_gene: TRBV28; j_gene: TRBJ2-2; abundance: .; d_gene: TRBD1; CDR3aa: CASGDRGFSGELFF; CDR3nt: TGTGCCAGCGGAGACAGGGGCTTTTCTGGGGAGCTGTTTTTT
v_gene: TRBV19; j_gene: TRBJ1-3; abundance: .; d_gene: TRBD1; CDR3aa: CATGQGAGNTIYF; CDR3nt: TGTGCCACCGGACAGGGGGCTGGAAACACCATATATTTT
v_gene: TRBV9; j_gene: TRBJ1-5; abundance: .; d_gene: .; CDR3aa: CASSPGGDTNQPQHF; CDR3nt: TGTGCCAGCAGCCCGGGGGGGGACACCAATCAGCCCCAGCATTTT
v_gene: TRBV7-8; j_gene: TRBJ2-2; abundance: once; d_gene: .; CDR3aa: CASSLTGKVGELFF; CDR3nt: TGTGCCAGCAGCTTAACGGGGAAGGTCGGGGAGCTGTTTTTT
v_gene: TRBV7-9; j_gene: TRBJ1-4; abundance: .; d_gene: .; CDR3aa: CASSSYTTNEKLFF; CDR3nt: TGTGCCAGCAGCTCTTATACAACTAATGAAAAACTGTTTTTT
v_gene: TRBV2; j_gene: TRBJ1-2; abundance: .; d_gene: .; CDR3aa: CASSFGHGYGYTF; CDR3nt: TGTGCCAGCAGTTTCGGACACGGCTATGGCTACACCTTC
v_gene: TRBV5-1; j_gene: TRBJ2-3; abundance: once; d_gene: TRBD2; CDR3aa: CASSLAGGTDTQYF; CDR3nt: TGCGCCAGCAGTCTGGCGGGGGGCACAGATACGCAGTATTTT
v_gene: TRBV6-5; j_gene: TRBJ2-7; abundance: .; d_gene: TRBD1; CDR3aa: CASPSSGGASVEQYF; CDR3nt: TGTGCCAGTCCATCTTCAGGGGGCGCATCGGTTGAGCAGTACTTC
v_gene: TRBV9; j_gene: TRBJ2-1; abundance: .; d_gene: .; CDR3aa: CASSVRLGGEQFF; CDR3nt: TGTGCCAGCAGCGTAAGGCTGGGGGGTGAGCAGTTCTTC
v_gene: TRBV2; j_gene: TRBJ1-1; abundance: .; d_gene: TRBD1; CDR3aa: CASRKDRRTEAFF; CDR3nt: TGTGCCAGCAGGAAGGACAGGAGGACTGAAGCTTTCTTT
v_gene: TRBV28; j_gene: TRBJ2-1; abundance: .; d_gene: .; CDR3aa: CASRGDGGPSNEQFF; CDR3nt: TGTGCCAGCAGGGGTGACGGGGGGCCGAGCAATGAGCAGTTCTTC
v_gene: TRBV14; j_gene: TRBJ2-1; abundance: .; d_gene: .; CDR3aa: CASSQAVLVGEQFF; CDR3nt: TGTGCCAGCAGCCAAGCGGTGCTAGTAGGCGAGCAGTTCTTC
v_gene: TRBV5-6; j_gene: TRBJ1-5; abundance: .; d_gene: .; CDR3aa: CASSLATAPSGQPQHF; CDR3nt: TGTGCCAGCAGCTTGGCCACAGCCCCTTCAGGTCAGCCCCAGCATTTT
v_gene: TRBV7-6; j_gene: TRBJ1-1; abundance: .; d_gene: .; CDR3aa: CASSTDVGQLKAAFF; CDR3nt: TGTGCCAGCAGCACGGACGTGGGGCAGCTCAAGGCGGCTTTCTTT
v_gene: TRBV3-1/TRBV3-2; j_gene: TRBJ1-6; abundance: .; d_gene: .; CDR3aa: CASSQDRGSSPLHF; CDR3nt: TGTGCCAGCAGCCAAGACAGGGGATCTTCACCCCTCCACTTT
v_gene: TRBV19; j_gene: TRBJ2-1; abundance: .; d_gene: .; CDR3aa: CASSALLNNNEQFF; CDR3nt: TGTGCCAGTAGTGCTCTCTTAAACAACAATGAGCAGTTCTTC